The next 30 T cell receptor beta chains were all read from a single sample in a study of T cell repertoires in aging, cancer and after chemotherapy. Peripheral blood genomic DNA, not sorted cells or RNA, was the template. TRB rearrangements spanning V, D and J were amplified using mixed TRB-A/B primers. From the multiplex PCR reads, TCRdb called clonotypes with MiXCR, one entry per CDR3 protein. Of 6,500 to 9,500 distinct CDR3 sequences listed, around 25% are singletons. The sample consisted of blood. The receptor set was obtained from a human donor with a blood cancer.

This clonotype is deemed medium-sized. This CDR3 is CASSSFRENYGYTF. Written as DNA, the CDR3 is TGTGCCAGTAGTAGCTTCCGGGAAAACTATGGCTACACCTTC. This sequence joins TRBV19 and TRBJ1-2; D gene unclear. The germline V and J ends were trimmed by 4 bases and 2 bases, with 11 bases remaining between them. CDR1 LNHDA and CDR2 SQIVND come from the germline V gene (reference sequence). The CDR3 has 14 amino acids.

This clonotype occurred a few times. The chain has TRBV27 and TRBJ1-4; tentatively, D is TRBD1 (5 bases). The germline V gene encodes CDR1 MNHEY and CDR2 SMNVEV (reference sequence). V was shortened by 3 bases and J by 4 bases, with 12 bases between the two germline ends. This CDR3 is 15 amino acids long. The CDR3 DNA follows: TGTGCCAGCAGTTTCCAGGGTCTGCATAATGAAAAACTGTTTTTT. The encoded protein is CASSFQGLHNEKLFF.

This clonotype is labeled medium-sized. CDR3 amino acids: CAELAGGDANEQFF. The CDR3 nucleotides are TGTGCCGAGCTAGCGGGGGGGGATGCTAATGAGCAGTTCTTC. The genes are TRBV6-1 and TRBJ2-1; 12 nucleotides agree with TRBD2. Trimming cost V 11 bases and J 7 bases; bases outside gene matches: 9. The CDR3 covers 14 residues. Germline CDR1 and CDR2: MNHNS and SASEGT.

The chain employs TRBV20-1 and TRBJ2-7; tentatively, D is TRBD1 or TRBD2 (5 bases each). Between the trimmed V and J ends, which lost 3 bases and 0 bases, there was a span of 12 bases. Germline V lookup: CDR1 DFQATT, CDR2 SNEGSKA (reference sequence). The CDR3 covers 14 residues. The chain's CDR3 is CSASGGGVSYEQYF. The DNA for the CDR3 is TGCAGTGCTAGTGGGGGTGGGGTCTCCTACGAGCAGTACTTC.

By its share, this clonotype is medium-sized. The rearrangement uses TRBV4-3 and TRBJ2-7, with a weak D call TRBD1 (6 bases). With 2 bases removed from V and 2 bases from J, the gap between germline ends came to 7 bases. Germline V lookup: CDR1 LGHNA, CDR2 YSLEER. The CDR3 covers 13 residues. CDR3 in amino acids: CASSQPGAYEQYF. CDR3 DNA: TGCGCCAGCAGCCAACCAGGGGCCTACGAGCAGTACTTC.

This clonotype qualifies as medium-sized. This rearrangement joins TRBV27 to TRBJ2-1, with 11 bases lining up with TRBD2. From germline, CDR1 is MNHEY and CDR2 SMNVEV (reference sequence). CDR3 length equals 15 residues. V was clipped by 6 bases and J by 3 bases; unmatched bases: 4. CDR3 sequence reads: CASSSGTSGYNEQFF. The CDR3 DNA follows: TGTGCCAGCAGCTCCGGGACTAGCGGCTACAATGAGCAGTTCTTC.

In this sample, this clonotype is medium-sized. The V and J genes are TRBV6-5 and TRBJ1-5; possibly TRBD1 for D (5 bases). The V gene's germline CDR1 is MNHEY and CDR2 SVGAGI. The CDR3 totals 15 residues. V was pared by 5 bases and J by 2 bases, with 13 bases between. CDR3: CASSASGKGNQPQHF. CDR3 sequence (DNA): TGTGCCAGCAGTGCCTCAGGGAAAGGCAATCAGCCCCAGCATTTT.

Here the CDR3 reads CSARSAGENTGELFF. DNA of the CDR3: TGCAGTGCTAGATCAGCGGGAGAGAACACCGGGGAGCTGTTTTTT. The chain recombines TRBV20-1 with TRBJ2-2; TRBD2 matches at 8 bases. Per the germline V gene, CDR1 is DFQATT and CDR2 is SNEGSKA (reference sequence). The J segment lost 1 base and the V segment lost 2 bases, leaving 3 bases of the junction unmatched. This CDR3 region has 15 residues.

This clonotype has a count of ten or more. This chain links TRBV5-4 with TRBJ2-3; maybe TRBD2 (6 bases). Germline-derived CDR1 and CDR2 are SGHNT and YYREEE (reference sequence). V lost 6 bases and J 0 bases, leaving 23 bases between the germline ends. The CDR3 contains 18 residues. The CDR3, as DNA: TGTGCCAGCACGAATAGGGGCGGGATGCTTTCTAGCACAGATACGCAGTATTTT. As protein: CASTNRGGMLSSTDTQYF. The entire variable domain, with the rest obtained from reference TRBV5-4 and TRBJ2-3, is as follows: ETGVTQSPTHLIKTRGQQVTLRCSSQSGHNTVSWYQQALGQGPQFIFQYYREEENGRGNFPPRFSGLQFPNYSSELNVNALELDDSALYLCASTNRGGMLSSTDTQYFGPGTRLTVL.

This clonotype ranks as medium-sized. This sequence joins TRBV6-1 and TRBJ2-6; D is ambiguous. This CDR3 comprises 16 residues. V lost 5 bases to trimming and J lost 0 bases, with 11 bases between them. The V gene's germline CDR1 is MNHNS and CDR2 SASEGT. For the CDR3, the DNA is TGTGCCAGCAGTAACAGCCCAGACTCTGGGGCCAACGTCCTGACTTTC. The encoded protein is CASSNSPDSGANVLTF.

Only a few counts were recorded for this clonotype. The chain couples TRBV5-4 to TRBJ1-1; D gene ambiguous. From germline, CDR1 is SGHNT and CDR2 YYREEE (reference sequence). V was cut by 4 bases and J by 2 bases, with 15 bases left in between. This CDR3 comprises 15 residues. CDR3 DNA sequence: TGTGCCAGCAGCCCTTCCGGGAGTCTTAACACTGAAGCTTTCTTT. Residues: CASSPSGSLNTEAFF.

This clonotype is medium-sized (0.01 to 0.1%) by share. DNA of the CDR3: TGTGCCACCAGCACGGAGTTTGGAGTCTATGGCTACACCTTC. It translates to CATSTEFGVYGYTF. V and J are TRBV15 and TRBJ1-2; D is ambiguous. V gave up 4 bases and J gave up 4 bases, with 13 bases separating them. The CDR3 runs 14 residues. Germline loops: CDR1 LNHNV, CDR2 YYDKDF (reference sequence).

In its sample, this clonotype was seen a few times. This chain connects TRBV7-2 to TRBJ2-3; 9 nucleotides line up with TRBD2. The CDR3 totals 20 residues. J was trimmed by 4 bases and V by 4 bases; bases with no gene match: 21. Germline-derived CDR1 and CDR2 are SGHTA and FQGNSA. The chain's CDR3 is CASSSTVPGLAWRSADTQYF. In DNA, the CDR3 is TGTGCCAGCAGCTCGACCGTACCGGGACTAGCCTGGAGATCGGCAGATACGCAGTATTTT.

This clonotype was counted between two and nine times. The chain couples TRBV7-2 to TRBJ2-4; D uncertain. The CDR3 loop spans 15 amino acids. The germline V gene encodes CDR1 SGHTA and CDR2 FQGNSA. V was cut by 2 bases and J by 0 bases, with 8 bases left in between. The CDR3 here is CASSLSSLAKNIQYF. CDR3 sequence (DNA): TGTGCCAGCAGCTTATCATCCCTAGCCAAAAACATTCAGTACTTC.

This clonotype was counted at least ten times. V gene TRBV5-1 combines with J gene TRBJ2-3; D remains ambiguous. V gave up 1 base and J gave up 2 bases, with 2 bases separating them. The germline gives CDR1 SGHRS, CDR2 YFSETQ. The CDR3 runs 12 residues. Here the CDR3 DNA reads TGCGCCAGCAGCTTGTCCACAGATACGCAGTATTTT. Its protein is CASSLSTDTQYF.

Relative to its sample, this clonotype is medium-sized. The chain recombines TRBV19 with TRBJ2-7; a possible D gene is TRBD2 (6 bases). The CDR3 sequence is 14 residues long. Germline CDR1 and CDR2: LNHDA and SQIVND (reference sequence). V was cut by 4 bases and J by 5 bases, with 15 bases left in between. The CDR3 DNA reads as TGTGCCAGTAGTAGCTTAGAGCGGGCGGACGAGCAGTACTTC. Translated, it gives CASSSLERADEQYF.

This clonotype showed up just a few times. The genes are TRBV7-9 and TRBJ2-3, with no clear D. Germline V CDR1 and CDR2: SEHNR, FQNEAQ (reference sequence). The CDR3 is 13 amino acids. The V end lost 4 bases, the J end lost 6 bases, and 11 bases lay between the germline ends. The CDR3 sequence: CASSSAPVDTQYF. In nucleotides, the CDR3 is TGTGCCAGCAGCTCGGCCCCGGTGGATACGCAGTATTTT.

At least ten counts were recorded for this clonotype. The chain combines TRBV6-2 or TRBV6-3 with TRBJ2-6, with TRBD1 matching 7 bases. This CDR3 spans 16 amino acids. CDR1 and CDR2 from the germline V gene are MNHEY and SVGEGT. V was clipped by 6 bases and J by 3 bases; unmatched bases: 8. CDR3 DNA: TGTGCCAGCAGACCGGGACAGCTTTTTGGGGCCAACGTCCTGACTTTC. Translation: CASRPGQLFGANVLTF.

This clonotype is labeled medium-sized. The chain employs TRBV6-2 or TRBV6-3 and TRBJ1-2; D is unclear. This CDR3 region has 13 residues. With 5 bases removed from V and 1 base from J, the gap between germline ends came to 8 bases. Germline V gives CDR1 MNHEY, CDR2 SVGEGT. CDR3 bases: TGTGCCAGCAGTCCGTCAGATAACTATGGCTACACCTTC. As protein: CASSPSDNYGYTF.

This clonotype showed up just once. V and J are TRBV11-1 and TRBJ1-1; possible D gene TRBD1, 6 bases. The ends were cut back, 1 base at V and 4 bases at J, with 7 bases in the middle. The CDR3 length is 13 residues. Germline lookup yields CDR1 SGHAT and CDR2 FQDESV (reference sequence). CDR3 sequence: CASSLGQATEAFF. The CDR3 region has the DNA TGTGCCAGCAGCTTAGGACAGGCCACTGAAGCTTTCTTT.

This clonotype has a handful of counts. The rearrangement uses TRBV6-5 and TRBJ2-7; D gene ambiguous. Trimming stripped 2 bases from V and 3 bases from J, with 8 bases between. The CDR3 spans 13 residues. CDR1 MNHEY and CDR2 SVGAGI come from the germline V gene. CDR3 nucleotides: TGTGCCAGCAGTTACCCACCTAACTACGAGCAGTACTTC. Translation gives CASSYPPNYEQYF.

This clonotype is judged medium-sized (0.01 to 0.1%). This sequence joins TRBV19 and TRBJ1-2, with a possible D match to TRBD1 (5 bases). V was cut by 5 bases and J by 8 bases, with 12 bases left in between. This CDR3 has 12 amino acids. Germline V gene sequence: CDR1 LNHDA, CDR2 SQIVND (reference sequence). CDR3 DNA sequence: TGTGCCAGTAGTCCAGGGACTTTAGGCTACACCTTC. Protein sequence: CASSPGTLGYTF.

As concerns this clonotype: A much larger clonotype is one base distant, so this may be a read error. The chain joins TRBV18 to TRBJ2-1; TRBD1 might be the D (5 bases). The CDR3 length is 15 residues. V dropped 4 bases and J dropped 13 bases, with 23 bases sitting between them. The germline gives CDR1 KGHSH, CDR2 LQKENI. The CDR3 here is CASSRALPGAETQFF. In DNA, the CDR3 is TGTGCCAGCTCACGAGCCCTACCTGGGGCGGAGACCCAGTTCTTC.

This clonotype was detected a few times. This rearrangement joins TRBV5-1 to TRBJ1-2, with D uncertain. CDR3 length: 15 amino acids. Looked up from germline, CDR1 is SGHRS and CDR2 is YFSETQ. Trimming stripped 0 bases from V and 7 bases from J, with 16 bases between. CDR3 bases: TGCGCCAGCAGCTTGGGTGGCAGTAGGGCTTTTGGCTACACCTTC. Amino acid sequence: CASSLGGSRAFGYTF.

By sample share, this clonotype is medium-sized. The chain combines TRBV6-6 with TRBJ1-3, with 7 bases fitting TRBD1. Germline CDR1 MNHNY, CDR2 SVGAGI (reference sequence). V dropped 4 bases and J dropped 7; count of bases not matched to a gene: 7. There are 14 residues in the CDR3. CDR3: CASSSHRGRNTIYF. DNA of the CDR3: TGTGCCAGCAGTTCCCACAGGGGTCGTAACACCATATATTTT.

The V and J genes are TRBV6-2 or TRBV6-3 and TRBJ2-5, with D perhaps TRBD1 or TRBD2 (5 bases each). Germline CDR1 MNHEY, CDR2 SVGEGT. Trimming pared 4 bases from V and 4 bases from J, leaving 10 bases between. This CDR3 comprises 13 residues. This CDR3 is CASSFGGGETQYF. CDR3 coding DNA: TGTGCCAGCAGTTTTGGGGGTGGAGAGACCCAGTACTTC.

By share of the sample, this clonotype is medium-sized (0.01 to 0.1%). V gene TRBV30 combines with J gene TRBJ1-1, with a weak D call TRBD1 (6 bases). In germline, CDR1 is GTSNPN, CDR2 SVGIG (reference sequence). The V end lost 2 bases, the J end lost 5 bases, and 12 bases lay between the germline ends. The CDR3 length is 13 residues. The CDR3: CAWSRGGRTEAFF. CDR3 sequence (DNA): TGTGCCTGGAGTAGGGGGGGAAGAACTGAAGCTTTCTTT.

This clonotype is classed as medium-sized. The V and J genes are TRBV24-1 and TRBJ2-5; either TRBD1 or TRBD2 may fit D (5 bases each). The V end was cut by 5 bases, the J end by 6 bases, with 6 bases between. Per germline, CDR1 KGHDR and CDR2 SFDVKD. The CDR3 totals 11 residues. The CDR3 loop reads CATSVGQTQYF. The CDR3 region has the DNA TGTGCCACCAGTGTGGGACAGACCCAGTACTTC.

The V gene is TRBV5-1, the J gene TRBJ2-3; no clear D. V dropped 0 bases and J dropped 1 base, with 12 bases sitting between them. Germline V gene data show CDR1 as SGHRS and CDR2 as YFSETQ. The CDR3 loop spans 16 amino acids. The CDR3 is CASSLASGWGTDTQYF. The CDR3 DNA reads TGCGCCAGCAGCTTGGCCTCAGGATGGGGCACAGATACGCAGTATTTT.

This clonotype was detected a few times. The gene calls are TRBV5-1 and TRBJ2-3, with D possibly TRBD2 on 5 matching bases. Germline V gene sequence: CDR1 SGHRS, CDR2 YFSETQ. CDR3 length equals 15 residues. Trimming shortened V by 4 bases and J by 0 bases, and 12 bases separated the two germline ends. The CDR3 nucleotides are TGCGCCAGCAGCGATAATAGCGTTAGCACAGATACGCAGTATTTT. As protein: CASSDNSVSTDTQYF.